This TCR beta chain came from a study of vaccination and CD4 T cells after COVID-19. As for the study in general: Every participant had a vaccine, which was either BNT162b2 or mRNA-1273, given in two doses. A few convalescent patients provided samples that were taken at day 14 and days 161 to 241 post-vaccination.

This clonotype was seen only a few times. Its antigen is as yet unknown. Time point defined: late sampling 161 to 241 days after vaccination in a few convalescent patients. Treatment denoted: approximately 10-day PBMC culture with coronavirus spike peptide pools or control peptides (ViraFEST assay). Expansion of antigen-specific T cells with peptide pools by ViraFEST preceded sequencing of TCRs. V dropped 6 bases and J dropped 7; count of bases not matched to a gene: 9. The CDR3 extends over 14 amino acids. The germline V gene has CDR1 DFQATT and CDR2 SNEGSKA (reference sequence). Sequencing of cultured CD4+ T cell DNA used the Oncomine TCR Beta short-read assay. TCRdb reprocessed the PCR reads with MiXCR, giving one entry per CDR3 protein. The sample has 15,000 or so distinct CDR3 sequences, around 50% seen once.

The specimen was CD4+ T cells from blood, cultured in vitro, collected about 7 months after SARS-CoV-2 vaccination. The chain recombines TRBV20-1 with TRBJ2-3, with 11 nucleotides matching TRBD2. This TCR derives from a human donor who had recovered from COVID-19. The CDR3 protein is CSADIAGGPNTQYF. The CDR3 coding sequence is TGCAGTGCCGATATAGCGGGGGGGCCTAATACGCAGTATTTT.